This T cell receptor (beta chain) was profiled in a study of memory CD4+ T cells and cytomegalovirus serostatus. Whole-study results and caveats: Of 150 to 200 reported CMV TCRbeta sequences, roughly 70 were found in memory CD4+ repertoires.

The protocol was immunoSEQ multiplex PCR, while the TCRdb copy is restricted to in-frame clones and leaves out a portion. Here the sample spans under 55,000 clones, roughly four fifths being singletons. Turning to this clone: The antigen is unknown.

Single viable CD3+CD4+CD8-CD45RO+ cells were sorted as the memory CD4+ T cells. This CDR3 comprises 11 residues. Trimming took 7 bases from V and 3 from J, leaving 6 bases between them. The germline V gene has CDR1 SQVTM and CDR2 ANQGSEA. The source of this sequence is an adult in good health and CMV-seronegative. The sequencing input was memory CD4+ T cells from blood. J is TRBJ1-4 and V is TRBV29-1; D is uncertain. CDR3 amino acids: CSGGANEKLFF. The CDR3 DNA sequence: TGCAGCGGAGGTGCTAATGAAAAACTGTTTTTT.